This T cell receptor (beta chain) was documented in a study of blood T cell repertoires in COVID-19. Background on the study: Acute-phase and convalescent COVID-19 samples originated in the United States, Italy and Spain. PBMCs, B-cell-depleted T cells, or T cells provided the cDNA or gDNA that made up the material.

Looked up from germline, CDR1 is SQVTM and CDR2 is ANQGSEA. V lost 1 base and J lost 2; bases outside the gene matches: 7. CDR3 length: 17 amino acids. In the original processing: Reference gene primer amplification gave estimated nucleated cell counts. The table came from immunoSEQ multiplex PCR; TCRdb's copy has only in-frame clones and leaves some out. V, J and clone size were drawn from that table, and D and trimming were deduced from the DNA. This sample has just over 80,000 clones, with around 80% found just once. The specimen sequenced was peripheral blood. The TCR was taken from an elderly woman with active or convalescent COVID-19. The rearrangement joins TRBV29-1 to TRBJ2-2, with 10 nucleotides matching TRBD2. The CDR3 DNA sequence: TGCAGCGTTGAAGGAATTAGCGGGGGGCCCAACACCGGGGAGCTGTTTTTT. As protein: CSVEGISGGPNTGELFF.